Presented here are 20 T cell receptor beta chains from one specimen sequenced in a study of shared clonotypes between healthy human individuals. Assay: immunoSEQ multiplex PCR; the TCRdb copy retains only in-frame clones and omits some. This sample has millions of clones, with around 90% found just once. Material for sequencing was naive CD4+ T cells sorted from blood. Noted subset: CD45RA+ positively selected. These TCRs come from a young man in good health.

The chain links TRBV19 to TRBJ1-5; unclear D gene. The CDR3 is made up of 15 amino acids. Trimming stripped 7 bases from V and 0 bases from J, with 13 bases between. From germline, CDR1 is LNHDA and CDR2 SQIVND (reference sequence). CDR3 sequence: CASTDLGGSNQPQHF. The CDR3 DNA sequence: TGTGCCAGTACGGACCTTGGAGGTAGCAATCAGCCCCAGCATTTT.

This chain uses TRBV27 with TRBJ1-6; 10 bases agree with TRBD1. V lost 5 bases, J lost 7 bases, and 5 bases stayed unmatched. Looked up from germline, CDR1 is MNHEY and CDR2 is SMNVEV (reference sequence). The CDR3 has 15 amino acids. CDR3 nucleotides: TGTGCCAGCAGTGAAAGGACAGGGGGGAATTCACCCCTCCACTTT. This encodes CASSERTGGNSPLHF.

V is TRBV10-3 and J is TRBJ2-3; TRBD2 agrees at 12 bases. The V gene end was trimmed by 4 bases and the J gene end by 5 bases; junction bases not matched to a gene: 7. Germline V lookup: CDR1 ENHRY, CDR2 SYGVKD. The CDR3 covers 16 residues. The CDR3 DNA reads as TGTGCCATCAGTGGACTAGCGGGAGTGATGGGAGATACGCAGTATTTT. Its protein product is CAISGLAGVMGDTQYF.

In this sample, this clone turned up once. V is TRBV7-2 and J is TRBJ2-3; 7 positions match TRBD1. Looked up from germline, CDR1 is SGHTA and CDR2 is FQGNSA. The CDR3 runs 15 residues. The trim removed 5 bases at V and 1 base at J, leaving 6 bases unmatched. This chain's CDR3 is CASSPGGSGTDTQYF. The CDR3 DNA reads TGTGCCAGCAGCCCAGGGGGTTCGGGCACAGATACGCAGTATTTT.

This clone was observed a single time. CDR3 in DNA: TGCGCCAGCAGCTTGGGACTAGCGATCTACAATGAGCAGTTCTTC. Translating it yields CASSLGLAIYNEQFF. J is TRBJ2-1 and V is TRBV5-1; 8 bases map to TRBD2. With 0 bases clipped from V and 3 bases from J, the junction kept 2 bases outside the gene matches. CDR1 and CDR2 from the germline V gene are SGHRS and YFSETQ. CDR3 length: 15 amino acids.

The J gene is TRBJ2-3, the V gene TRBV5-1, with 7 bases that match TRBD1. The germline gives CDR1 SGHRS, CDR2 YFSETQ. The V gene end was trimmed by 0 bases and the J gene end by 4 bases; junction bases not matched to a gene: 5. CDR3 length: 15 amino acids. CDR3 coding DNA: TGCGCCAGCAGCTTGGGCTACAGGGGCCCAGATACGCAGTATTTT. Its translation: CASSLGYRGPDTQYF.

The CDR3 is CASSYPEITANQPQHF. CDR3 bases: TGTGCCAGCAGTTACCCCGAAATCACGGCCAATCAGCCCCAGCATTTT. This rearrangement joins TRBV6-6 to TRBJ1-5; no definite D call. V was trimmed by 2 bases and J by 3 bases, leaving 14 bases between them. The CDR3 spans 16 residues. In germline, CDR1 is MNHNY, CDR2 SVGAGI (reference sequence).

The chain uses TRBV6-1 and TRBJ1-5; D is uncertain. The germline V and J ends were trimmed by 5 bases and 10 bases, with 15 bases remaining between them. The CDR3 is made up of 13 amino acids. Germline CDR1 and CDR2: MNHNS and SASEGT. The CDR3 DNA reads as TGTGCCAGCAGTAACCCGATCCGGGGTCCCCAGCATTTT. Residues: CASSNPIRGPQHF.

The sample holds a few counts of this clone. The chain recombines TRBV9 with TRBJ2-3; 12 bases fit TRBD2. The V and J ends lost 4 bases and 0 bases, in that order; junction bases with no gene match: 3. Germline V lookup: CDR1 SGDLS, CDR2 YYNGEE. The CDR3 runs 16 residues. The chain's CDR3 is CASSPGTSGSTDTQYF. CDR3 sequence (DNA): TGTGCCAGCAGCCCCGGGACTAGCGGGAGCACAGATACGCAGTATTTT.

In its sample, this clone was seen a few times. Compared with germline, one end of the junction differs, possibly owing to a read error. The chain carries TRBV19 and TRBJ1-2; possibly TRBD1 for D (6 bases). The germline V gene encodes CDR1 LNHDA and CDR2 SQIVND (reference sequence). CDR3 length equals 11 residues. CDR3 in amino acids: CASSFRGNYAF. In nucleotides, the CDR3 is TGTGCCAGTAGTTTCAGGGGTAACTACGCCTTC.

The chain is built from TRBV7-2 and TRBJ2-3, with D unresolved. Trimming took 5 bases from V and 14 from J, leaving 17 bases between them. Germline V CDR1 and CDR2: SGHTA, FQGNSA. This CDR3 has 12 amino acids. CDR3: CASSLDSVNPYF. The CDR3 bases are TGTGCCAGCAGCCTCGACTCTGTAAATCCGTATTTT.

V and J are TRBV29-1 and TRBJ2-1; D gene uncertain. The germline V gene encodes CDR1 SQVTM and CDR2 ANQGSEA. The CDR3 consists of 13 residues. V was shortened by 1 base and J by 7 bases, with 11 bases between the two germline ends. CDR3 coding DNA: TGCAGCGTTGAAGTCCCTAACACGAATGAGCAGTTCTTC. This encodes CSVEVPNTNEQFF.

The V call is TRBV29-1, the J call TRBJ1-4; no reliable D call. With 4 bases removed from V and 6 bases from J, the gap between germline ends came to 12 bases. This CDR3 spans 13 amino acids. CDR1 is SQVTM and CDR2 is ANQGSEA in the germline V gene. The chain's CDR3 is CSVVGPRDEKLFF. As DNA, the CDR3 is TGCAGCGTTGTGGGTCCAAGGGATGAAAAACTGTTTTTT.

The chain carries TRBV7-2 and TRBJ1-4; 9 bases are shared with TRBD1. CDR3 length equals 15 residues. Trimming cost V 5 bases and J 8 bases; bases outside gene matches: 9. Germline CDR1 SGHTA, CDR2 FQGNSA. The CDR3 DNA is TGTGCCAGCAGCCGAGGCGGGACAGGGCGGGAAAAACTGTTTTTT. Protein product: CASSRGGTGREKLFF.

J is TRBJ2-3 and V is TRBV18; unclear D gene. This CDR3 has 13 amino acids. Germline loops: CDR1 KGHSH, CDR2 LQKENI. V shed 3 bases and J shed 8 bases, with 12 bases lying between them. The CDR3, as DNA: TGTGCCAGCTCACCGAGCCCCTCGACTACGCAGTATTTT. This codes for CASSPSPSTTQYF.

In the case of this clone: Other DNA variants within this sample encode the same CDR3. The V call is TRBV5-4, the J call TRBJ2-7; weak D call: TRBD2 (5 bases). The CDR3 sequence is 13 residues long. Germline CDR1 and CDR2: SGHNT and YYREEE (reference sequence). V gave up 0 bases and J gave up 3 bases, with 7 bases separating them. The CDR3 coding sequence is TGTGCCAGCAGCTTGGCGGGAAGCTACGAGCAGTACTTC. Amino acids: CASSLAGSYEQYF.

This clone was counted a single time. V and J are TRBV28 and TRBJ1-4; D gene uncertain. The CDR3 has 12 residues. Germline V gene sequence: CDR1 MDHEN, CDR2 SYDVKM. Trimming shortened V by 5 bases and J by 8 bases, and 9 bases separated the two germline ends. CDR3 in amino acids: CASSPGTEKLFF. CDR3 nucleotides: TGTGCCAGCAGTCCCGGAACGGAAAAACTGTTTTTT.

In its sample, this clone was seen once. The chain links TRBV15 to TRBJ1-1, with D tentatively TRBD1 (6 bases). Trimming removed 0 bases from V and 5 bases from J, with 10 bases in between. The CDR3 loop spans 14 amino acids. Germline assignment: CDR1 LNHNV and CDR2 YYDKDF (reference sequence). In DNA form, the CDR3 reads TGTGCCACCAGCAGAGATGTGCAGGGGACTGAAGCTTTCTTT. This translates into CATSRDVQGTEAFF.

V is TRBV30 and J is TRBJ1-3, with D unclear. Trimming took off 0 bases at V and 8 bases at J, with 14 bases between the two ends. Looked up from germline, CDR1 is GTSNPN and CDR2 is SVGIG (reference sequence). CDR3 length equals 14 residues. The CDR3 loop reads CAWSVNNFEHTIYF. CDR3 sequence (DNA): TGTGCCTGGAGTGTAAACAACTTCGAACACACCATATATTTT. The complete variable domain, with remaining parts taken from reference TRBV30 and TRBJ1-3, reads SQTIHQWPATLVQPVGSPLSLECTVEGTSNPNLYWYRQAAGRGLQLLFYSVGIGQISSEVPQNLSASRPQDRQFILSSKKLLLSDSGFYLCAWSVNNFEHTIYFGEGSWLTVV.

About this clone: The identical CDR3 is also encoded by other nucleotide sequences in the sample. This chain links TRBV5-1 with TRBJ2-3; 11 nucleotides align to TRBD2. The CDR3 sequence is 14 residues long. V lost 5 bases to trimming and J lost 2 bases; unmatched junction nucleotides: 1. From germline, CDR1 is SGHRS and CDR2 YFSETQ. CDR3 protein: CASSSGGATDTQYF. The CDR3 bases are TGCGCCAGCAGTAGCGGGGGGGCCACAGATACGCAGTATTTT.